These 6 T cell receptor beta chains came from one sample sequenced in a study of identical twins. One entry per CDR3 protein results from TCRdb running MiXCR on the 5' RACE reads. The sample includes fewer than 900,000 distinct CDR3 sequences, about 20% of them seen just once. The same sample was also studied in work on T cells expressing NK-cell markers.

Sample: PBMCs. The receptors originated from a woman aged 18-35 years in good health.

The J gene is TRBJ2-1, the V gene TRBV20-1, with D unresolved. The length of the CDR3 is 13 residues. Trimming took off 0 bases at V and 3 bases at J, with 6 bases between the two ends. CDR1 and CDR2 from the germline V gene are DFQATT and SNEGSKA (reference sequence). The CDR3 sequence is CSARDPSYNEQFF. In nucleotides, the CDR3 is TGCAGTGCTAGAGACCCGAGCTACAATGAGCAGTTCTTC.

A few counts support this clonotype. V and J are TRBV6-1 and TRBJ1-5, with TRBD1 matching over 7 bases. Germline-derived CDR1 and CDR2 are MNHNS and SASEGT. J lost 5 bases, V lost 7 bases, and 8 bases had no gene match. This CDR3 spans 14 amino acids. This chain's CDR3 is CASKGQGVDQPQHF. In DNA form, the CDR3 reads TGTGCCAGCAAAGGGCAGGGGGTCGATCAGCCCCAGCATTTT.

V and J are TRBV2 and TRBJ1-1; D not resolved. The CDR3 totals 11 residues. Trimming shortened V by 11 bases and J by 5 bases, and 12 bases separated the two germline ends. Looked up from germline, CDR1 is SNHLY and CDR2 is FYNNEI. CDR3 bases: TGTGCCTCTCGACGGGAAACTGAAGCTTTCTTT. Translation: CASRRETEAFF.

The chain couples TRBV5-1 to TRBJ2-2; 8 nucleotides align to TRBD1. The CDR3 runs 16 residues. The germline gives CDR1 SGHRS, CDR2 YFSETQ. Trimming at V came to 4 bases and at J to 0 bases, leaving 5 bases not matched to a gene. The CDR3 nucleotides are TGCGCCAGCAGCCTAACGGGACAGGCGAACACCGGGGAGCTGTTTTTT. Its translation is CASSLTGQANTGELFF. Full variable domain (missing parts from reference TRBV5-1 and TRBJ2-2): KAGVTQTPRYLIKTRGQQVTLSCSPISGHRSVSWYQQTPGQGLQFLFEYFSETQRNKGNFPGRFSGRQFSNSRSEMNVSTLELGDSALYLCASSLTGQANTGELFFGEGSRLTVL.

This chain uses TRBV5-1 with TRBJ1-2; 11 bases match TRBD1. The CDR3 spans 14 residues. CDR1 is SGHRS and CDR2 is YFSETQ in the germline V gene. V was clipped by 5 bases and J by 8 bases; unmatched bases: 8. The CDR3 sequence: CASRRGQGAEGYTF. The CDR3 nucleotides read TGCGCCAGCAGGCGAGGACAGGGGGCTGAAGGCTACACCTTC.

This clonotype was seen repeatedly, ten times or more. This rearrangement joins TRBV6-2 or TRBV6-3 to TRBJ2-2; D gene uncertain. The CDR3 covers 11 residues. Germline V CDR1 and CDR2: MNHEY, SVGEGT. Trimming left V 7 bases short and J 1 base short, with 1 base between. CDR3 residues: CASMNTGELFF. In DNA form, the CDR3 reads TGTGCCAGCATGAACACCGGGGAGCTGTTTTTT.